This T cell receptor (beta chain) is drawn from a study of blood T cell repertoires in COVID-19. Study at large: From the United States, Italy and Spain came samples of acute and convalescent COVID-19. Sample material is recorded as cDNA or gDNA derived from T cells, B-cell-depleted T cells, or PBMCs.

As originally analysed: Reference gene primers were amplified, and this amplification served to estimate nucleated cell counts. Libraries were prepared by immunoSEQ multiplex PCR; TCRdb keeps only in-frame clonotypes and omits some of them. The D gene and trimming were derived from the DNA, and the V and J assignments and clone size from that table. The table includes 71,000 or so clones, 90% detected once. In germline, CDR1 is SGHRS, CDR2 YFSETQ. CDR3 length: 14 residues. Trimming cost V 0 bases and J 6 bases; bases outside gene matches: 3. The TCR comes from a woman aged 18-29 years with acute or convalescent COVID-19. V usage is TRBV5-1 and J usage is TRBJ1-1; 9 bases line up with TRBD1. Sample: peripheral blood. DNA of the CDR3: TGCGCCAGCAGCTTGGCGGGACAGGGCGCTGAAGCTTTCTTT. As protein: CASSLAGQGAEAFF.